This T cell receptor beta chain was sequenced during a study of T cell responses to AZD1222 COVID-19 vaccine. Across the whole study: Pooled in the analysis were second doses at about 4 or about 12 weeks.

With respect to this clone: Its target is unknown.

General observations from the study: Regions 160-218 and 743-854 held dominance among vaccine-associated CD4 TCRs, which spanned spike. Without day 14 samples, only post-peak T cell repertoires were studied. Close to half of spike-specific TCRs reportedly recognize unmutated variant regions.

Libraries were prepared by immunoSEQ multiplex PCR; TCRdb keeps only in-frame clonotypes and omits some of them. The data show roughly 180,000 clones, roughly 93% seen once. The germline V gene has CDR1 KGHSH and CDR2 LQKENI. The CDR3 has 13 residues. Trimming cost V 3 bases and J 4 bases, with 9 bases left between them. The specimen comprised peripheral blood, sampled on day 0 of AZD1222 vaccination. The chain joins TRBV18 to TRBJ1-2; possibly TRBD1 for D (5 bases). The source is an adult in good health. CDR3 sequence (DNA): TGTGCCAGCTCACCGGGGGAGACCTATGGCTACACCTTC. Protein: CASSPGETYGYTF.